Included here is one TCR beta chain sequence, with context. Its specificity is not known. These data originate in a study of blood T cells in healthy people across ages. Sample-barcoded 5' priming and a J-beta primer mix drove a second PCR of about 6 to 12 cycles. TCRdb passed the 5' RACE reads through MiXCR, listing each CDR3 protein once. The sample contains 1.8 million or so distinct CDR3 sequences, around 40% of which appear only once. General study points: Naive T cell percentage strongly correlated with TCR beta diversity.

Trimming removed 2 bases at V and 6 bases at J, with 11 bases between. The CDR3 length is 14 residues. Germline-derived CDR1 and CDR2 are MNHNY and SVGAGI (reference sequence). The sample taken for sequencing was blood. This receptor was taken from a human donor in good health. J is TRBJ2-1 and V is TRBV6-6; weak D call: TRBD2 (7 bases). Here the CDR3 reads CASSYRGAGNEQFF. The CDR3 DNA reads as TGTGCCAGCAGTTACCGGGGGGCTGGCAATGAGCAGTTCTTC.